This T cell receptor (beta chain) was recovered during a study of T-cell reconstitution after alpha-beta-depleted transplantation in children. There are 14 residues in the CDR3. Germline CDR1 reads MNHNS; CDR2 reads SASEGT. V lost 4 bases to trimming and J lost 1 base, with 8 bases between them. There are many counts of this clonotype. The TCRbeta library incorporated unique molecular identifiers. TCRdb itself ran the PCR reads through MiXCR, one entry per CDR3 protein. The table lists approximately 290,000 distinct CDR3 sequences, 11% of them singletons. The sample here was peripheral blood, taken 180 days after TCRalphabeta/CD19-depleted stem cell transplant. The receptor was derived from a male patient aged 2 to 9 who had a stem cell transplant for chronic granulomatous disease, so the T cells may come from the graft donor. The V call is TRBV6-1, the J call TRBJ2-1; D is ambiguous. The DNA of the CDR3 is TGTGCCAGCAGTGGAGTCCCTTCCTACAATGAGCAGTTCTTC. This encodes CASSGVPSYNEQFF.